One and the same sample provided the 3 T cell receptor beta chains below, sequenced in a study of breast tumors, draining lymph nodes, adjacent tissues. One entry per CDR3 protein results from TCRdb running MiXCR on the multiplex PCR reads. The profile shows about 150,000 distinct CDR3 sequences, about 20% of them singletons. Samples came from axillary lymph nodes draining the breast cancer. Sequencing was done on a sample of axillary lymph node tissue. The receptors here all came from a female donor with breast cancer. Some clones in this sample may be carry-over from other donors' samples.

In its sample, this clonotype was seen many times. This chain connects TRBV28 to TRBJ2-7, with D unclear. This CDR3 region has 14 residues. CDR1 is MDHEN and CDR2 is SYDVKM in the germline V gene. With 1 base removed from V and 3 bases from J, the gap between germline ends came to 10 bases. This CDR3 is CASSLLAPSYEQYF. CDR3 sequence (DNA): TGTGCCAGCAGTTTATTGGCTCCAAGCTACGAGCAGTACTTC.

This clonotype was counted ten times or more. V usage is TRBV4-1 and J usage is TRBJ2-7; D may be TRBD2 (5 bases). CDR3 length: 15 amino acids. Germline V gene lookup returns CDR1 MGHRA and CDR2 YSYEKL. The V gene lost 3 bases and the J gene lost 3 bases, with 15 bases spanning the gap. The DNA of the CDR3 is TGCGCCAGCAGCCAGATTCTCCTAGCAGTCTACGAGCAGTACTTC. Translated: CASSQILLAVYEQYF.

This clonotype was picked up many times. This chain uses TRBV19 with TRBJ2-2; D remains ambiguous. V lost 7 bases, J lost 5 bases, and 17 bases lay in between. This CDR3 contains 15 residues. Per germline, CDR1 LNHDA and CDR2 SQIVND (reference sequence). The chain's CDR3 is CASTSIRTRTGELFF. In DNA form, the CDR3 reads TGTGCCAGTACCTCTATACGCACACGTACCGGGGAGCTGTTTTTT.